The 23 T cell receptor beta chains below were found in one sample sequenced in a study of T cells after yellow fever vaccination. TCRdb reprocessed the 5' RACE reads via MiXCR and lists one record per CDR3 protein. Of around 340,000 distinct CDR3 sequences listed, 8.5% to 9% are singletons. The source material was PBMCs, sampled on the day of the first yellow fever vaccination. These receptor sequences come from a man between 18 and 29 years old who received the YFV17D yellow fever vaccine.

The gene calls are TRBV4-1 and TRBJ2-2; D may match TRBD1 or TRBD2 (5 bases each). Trimming shortened V by 3 bases and J by 6 bases, and 14 bases separated the two germline ends. This CDR3 comprises 15 residues. Germline V gene sequence: CDR1 MGHRA, CDR2 YSYEKL. The CDR3 nucleotides are TGCGCCAGCAGCCAGAGGGGCTCACTACCCGGGGAGCTGTTTTTT. It encodes CASSQRGSLPGELFF.

This clonotype was picked up many times. This chain uses TRBV5-1 with TRBJ2-3, with 7 positions matching TRBD2. CDR1 SGHRS and CDR2 YFSETQ come from the germline V gene. J gave up 1 base and V 0 bases, and 8 bases lay outside the gene matches. This CDR3 is 17 amino acids long. CDR3 protein: CASSLASSGLRTDTQYF. CDR3 sequence (DNA): TGCGCCAGCAGCTTGGCATCCTCGGGACTACGCACAGATACGCAGTATTTT.

In this sample, this clonotype turned up many times. The CDR3 DNA reads TGTGCCAGCAGCCAGCCATCTAGCGGGGTCAACAATGAGCAGTTCTTC. It encodes CASSQPSSGVNNEQFF. The chain employs TRBV14 and TRBJ2-1; 9 nucleotides agree with TRBD2. This CDR3 has 16 residues. Germline values: CDR1 SGHDN, CDR2 FVKESK. J gave up 5 bases and V 3 bases, and 8 bases lay outside the gene matches.

The V gene is TRBV11-2, the J gene TRBJ1-6; D gene uncertain. The CDR3 is 15 residues long. In germline, CDR1 is SGHAT, CDR2 FQNNGV. Trimming shortened V by 0 bases and J by 5 bases, and 8 bases separated the two germline ends. The DNA of the CDR3 is TGTGCCAGCAGCTTAGATGGGCGGCATAATTCACCCCTCCACTTT. Amino acids: CASSLDGRHNSPLHF.

The sample holds many counts of this clonotype. CDR3 residues: CASSLAGGVTLEAFF. The CDR3 nucleotides are TGCGCCAGCAGCTTGGCCGGGGGAGTAACCCTTGAAGCTTTCTTT. The rearrangement uses TRBV5-1 and TRBJ1-1, with D possibly TRBD1 on 5 matching bases. Per germline, CDR1 SGHRS and CDR2 YFSETQ. Between the trimmed V and J ends, which lost 0 bases and 7 bases, there was a span of 16 bases. The CDR3 extends over 15 amino acids. Looking up the rest from reference TRBV5-1 and TRBJ1-1 gives the full variable domain: KAGVTQTPRYLIKTRGQQVTLSCSPISGHRSVSWYQQTPGQGLQFLFEYFSETQRNKGNFPGRFSGRQFSNSRSEMNVSTLELGDSALYLCASSLAGGVTLEAFFGQGTRLTVV.

This clonotype was seen at least ten times. The chain is built from TRBV5-1 and TRBJ2-3; 7 positions match TRBD1. CDR3 length equals 15 residues. The ends lost 6 bases at V and 0 bases at J; junction bases unmatched: 7. Germline V lookup: CDR1 SGHRS, CDR2 YFSETQ. The CDR3 DNA follows: TGCGCCAGCAAGAGGGGGCCGGCTAGCACAGATACGCAGTATTTT. It specifies CASKRGPASTDTQYF. Full variable domain (outside the CDR3, taken from reference TRBV5-1 and TRBJ2-3): KAGVTQTPRYLIKTRGQQVTLSCSPISGHRSVSWYQQTPGQGLQFLFEYFSETQRNKGNFPGRFSGRQFSNSRSEMNVSTLELGDSALYLCASKRGPASTDTQYFGPGTRLTVL.

In this sample, this clonotype turned up many times. The J gene is TRBJ1-1, the V gene TRBV2, with TRBD1 as a possible D gene (5 bases). Germline V gene lookup returns CDR1 SNHLY and CDR2 FYNNEI. The CDR3 is 14 residues long. V was shortened by 7 bases and J by 0 bases, with 12 bases between the two germline ends. Written as DNA, the CDR3 is TGTGCCAGCAAGAAGGGGAGGATGAACACTGAAGCTTTCTTT. Translated: CASKKGRMNTEAFF.

This clonotype was observed a handful of times. The chain uses TRBV19 and TRBJ1-1, with 7 nucleotides matching TRBD1. Germline values: CDR1 LNHDA, CDR2 SQIVND (reference sequence). There are 17 residues in the CDR3. V lost 5 bases to trimming and J lost 1 base; unmatched junction nucleotides: 13. The CDR3 bases are TGTGCCAGTAGTTTCAGGACAGGTCCGGGGGCGAACACTGAAGCTTTCTTT. Amino acids: CASSFRTGPGANTEAFF.

The chain links TRBV24-1 to TRBJ2-1, with 9 bases identical to TRBD2. Germline V gene data show CDR1 as KGHDR and CDR2 as SFDVKD. This CDR3 spans 16 amino acids. J was trimmed by 4 bases and V by 6 bases; bases with no gene match: 9. The CDR3 nucleotides are TGTGCCACCAGTTATGGCGGGGGGGGAACTTACAATGAGCAGTTCTTC. Its protein is CATSYGGGGTYNEQFF.

In its sample, this clonotype was seen many times. V is TRBV6-1 and J is TRBJ2-6, with D possibly being TRBD1 (6 bases). The CDR3 runs to 14 residues. Germline V gene lookup returns CDR1 MNHNS and CDR2 SASEGT. Trimming cost V 7 bases and J 1 base, with 8 bases left between them. The CDR3 loop reads CASIGTSGANVLTF. DNA of the CDR3: TGTGCCAGCATCGGGACATCTGGGGCCAACGTCCTGACTTTC.

This clonotype was counted many times. The genes are TRBV5-1 and TRBJ2-7; no definite D call. The CDR3 spans 14 residues. Trimming removed 1 base from V and 0 bases from J, with 8 bases in between. The V gene's germline CDR1 is SGHRS and CDR2 YFSETQ. The chain's CDR3 is CASSLTASSYEQYF. CDR3 nucleotide sequence: TGCGCCAGCAGCTTGACCGCGAGCTCCTACGAGCAGTACTTC.

The V call is TRBV19, the J call TRBJ1-2; possibly TRBD1 for D (6 bases). The CDR3 length is 14 residues. The germline V gene has CDR1 LNHDA and CDR2 SQIVND (reference sequence). The V gene lost 4 bases and the J gene lost 7 bases, with 16 bases spanning the gap. The CDR3 nucleotides read TGTGCCAGTAGTACCCTTACCCGAGGGGGTGGCTACACCTTC. This gives the protein CASSTLTRGGGYTF.

Only a few counts were recorded for this clonotype. The chain is built from TRBV4-1 and TRBJ1-1, with TRBD1 identical over 10 bases. Germline trimming cut 1 base from V and 3 bases from J; bases unmatched to any gene: 5. Per germline, CDR1 MGHRA and CDR2 YSYEKL. The CDR3 extends over 16 amino acids. The CDR3 region is CASSQVTGGIYTEAFF. The CDR3 coding sequence is TGCGCCAGCAGCCAAGTGACAGGGGGCATATACACTGAAGCTTTCTTT.

The rearrangement links TRBV5-1 to TRBJ2-1; D might be TRBD1 (6 bases). CDR1 and CDR2 (germline): SGHRS, YFSETQ. CDR3 length equals 14 residues. The V and J ends lost 1 base and 7 bases respectively, with 12 bases between them. The CDR3 DNA follows: TGCGCCAGCAGCTTGTGGGGGCCAGGAAATGAGCAGTTCTTC. This translates into CASSLWGPGNEQFF.

This clonotype appeared a few times. The chain employs TRBV10-2 and TRBJ2-5; a possible D gene is TRBD2 (5 bases). Trimming removed 0 bases from V and 5 bases from J, with 13 bases in between. The length of the CDR3 is 15 residues. In germline, CDR1 is WSHSY, CDR2 SAAADI. CDR3 region: CASSESKDPGETQYF. CDR3 DNA: TGCGCCAGCAGTGAGTCAAAGGATCCGGGGGAGACCCAGTACTTC.

This clonotype was detected a few times. The J gene is TRBJ2-1, the V gene TRBV2, with a tentative D call TRBD1 (5 bases). Per the germline V gene, CDR1 is SNHLY and CDR2 is FYNNEI. The V end was cut by 10 bases, the J end by 8 bases, with 9 bases between. The CDR3 is 10 residues long. Here the CDR3 DNA reads TGTGCCACCCCCAGGGATGAGCAGTTCTTC. Its protein is CATPRDEQFF.

This clonotype was detected a few times. CDR3 sequence (DNA): TGCGCCAGCAGCCAGGGACAGGGGCAGGACTATGGCTACACCTTC. The encoded protein is CASSQGQGQDYGYTF. This chain uses TRBV4-3 with TRBJ1-2; TRBD1 matches at 10 bases. Germline CDR1 reads LGHNA; CDR2 reads YSLEER. V lost 3 bases and J lost 3; bases outside the gene matches: 4. The CDR3 spans 15 residues.

The table lists this clonotype with a few counts. The gene calls are TRBV12-3 or TRBV12-4 and TRBJ2-2, with 7 bases lining up with TRBD1. The V and J ends lost 5 bases and 6 bases, in that order; junction bases with no gene match: 6. The CDR3 covers 14 residues. CDR3 nucleotide sequence: TGTGCCAGCAGTCCCCACAGGGGCGCCGGGGAGCTGTTTTTT. This encodes CASSPHRGAGELFF.

V is TRBV7-2 and J is TRBJ2-1; 8 nucleotides agree with TRBD2. CDR3 length: 14 residues. The V segment lost 6 bases and the J segment 6 bases; nucleotides outside the gene matches: 7. Germline CDR1 SGHTA, CDR2 FQGNSA. Written as DNA, the CDR3 is TGTGCCAGCAGTCCCTCACTAGCGGCCAATGAGCAGTTCTTC. Its protein is CASSPSLAANEQFF.

The rearrangement uses TRBV27 and TRBJ2-7, with 9 positions matching TRBD1. Looked up from germline, CDR1 is MNHEY and CDR2 is SMNVEV (reference sequence). This CDR3 region has 14 residues. V gave up 6 bases and J gave up 1 base; unmatched junction bases: 4. The CDR3 protein is CASRGQGTSYEQYF. The CDR3 DNA sequence: TGTGCCAGCAGAGGACAGGGGACTTCCTACGAGCAGTACTTC.

The chain employs TRBV28 and TRBJ2-4; perhaps TRBD2 as D (6 bases). This CDR3 is built from 14 residues. V dropped 8 bases and J dropped 1 base, with 12 bases sitting between them. Germline CDR1 and CDR2: MDHEN and SYDVKM. CDR3 in amino acids: CASVGSGAKNIQYF. CDR3 sequence (DNA): TGTGCCAGCGTTGGGAGCGGGGCCAAAAACATTCAGTACTTC.

This clonotype has a count of ten or more. V and J are TRBV11-1 and TRBJ2-1, with 9 bases lining up with TRBD2. The J segment lost 8 bases and the V segment lost 3 bases, leaving 11 bases of the junction unmatched. CDR1 SGHAT and CDR2 FQDESV come from the germline V gene (reference sequence). The CDR3 consists of 16 residues. CDR3 in amino acids: CASSLLRGGAPHEQFF. DNA for the CDR3: TGTGCCAGCAGCTTGCTACGCGGGGGGGCCCCCCATGAGCAGTTCTTC.

The chain carries TRBV7-2 and TRBJ2-3, with 11 positions matching TRBD1. The CDR3 consists of 16 residues. Germline V CDR1 and CDR2: SGHTA, FQGNSA. The trim removed 5 bases at V and 5 bases at J, leaving 9 bases unmatched. For the CDR3, the DNA is TGTGCCAGCAGCAGTTCTCAGGGGACAGGGGGAGATACGCAGTATTTT. It is translated as CASSSSQGTGGDTQYF.